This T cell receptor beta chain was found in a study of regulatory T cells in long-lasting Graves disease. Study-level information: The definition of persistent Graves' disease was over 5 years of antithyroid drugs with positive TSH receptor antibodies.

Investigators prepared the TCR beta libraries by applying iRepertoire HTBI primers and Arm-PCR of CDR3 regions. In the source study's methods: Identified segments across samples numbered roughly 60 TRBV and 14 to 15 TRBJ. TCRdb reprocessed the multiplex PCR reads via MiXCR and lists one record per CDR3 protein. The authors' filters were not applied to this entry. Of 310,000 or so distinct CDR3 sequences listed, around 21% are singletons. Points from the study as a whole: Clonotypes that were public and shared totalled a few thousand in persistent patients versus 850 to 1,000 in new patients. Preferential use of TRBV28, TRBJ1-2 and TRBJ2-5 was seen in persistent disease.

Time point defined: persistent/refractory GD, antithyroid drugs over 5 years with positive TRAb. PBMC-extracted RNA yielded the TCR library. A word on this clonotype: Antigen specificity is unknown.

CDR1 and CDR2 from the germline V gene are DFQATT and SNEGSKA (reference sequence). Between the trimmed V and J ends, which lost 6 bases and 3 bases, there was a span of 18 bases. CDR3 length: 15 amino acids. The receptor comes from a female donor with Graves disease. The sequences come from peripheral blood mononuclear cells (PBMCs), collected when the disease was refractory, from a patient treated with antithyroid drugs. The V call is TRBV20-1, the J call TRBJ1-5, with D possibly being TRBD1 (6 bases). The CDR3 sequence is CSAGAPRGPNQPQHF. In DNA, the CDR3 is TGCAGTGCAGGGGCCCCCCGGGGGCCCAATCAGCCCCAGCATTTT.